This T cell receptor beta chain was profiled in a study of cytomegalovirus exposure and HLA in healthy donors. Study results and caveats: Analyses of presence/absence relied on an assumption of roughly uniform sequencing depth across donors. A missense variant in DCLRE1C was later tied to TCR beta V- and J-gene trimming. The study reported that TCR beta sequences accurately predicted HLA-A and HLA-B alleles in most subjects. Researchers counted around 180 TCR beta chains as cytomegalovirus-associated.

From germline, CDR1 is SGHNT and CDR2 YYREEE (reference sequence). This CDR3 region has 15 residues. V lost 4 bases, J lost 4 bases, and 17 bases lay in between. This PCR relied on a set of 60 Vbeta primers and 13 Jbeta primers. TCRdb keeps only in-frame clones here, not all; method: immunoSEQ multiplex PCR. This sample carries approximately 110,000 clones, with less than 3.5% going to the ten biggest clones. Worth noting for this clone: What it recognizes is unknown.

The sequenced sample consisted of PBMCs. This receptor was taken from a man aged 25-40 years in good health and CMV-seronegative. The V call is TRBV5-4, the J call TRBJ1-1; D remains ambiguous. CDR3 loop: CASSPDGAGITEAFF. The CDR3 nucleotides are TGTGCCAGCAGCCCAGACGGCGCCGGGATCACTGAAGCTTTCTTT.